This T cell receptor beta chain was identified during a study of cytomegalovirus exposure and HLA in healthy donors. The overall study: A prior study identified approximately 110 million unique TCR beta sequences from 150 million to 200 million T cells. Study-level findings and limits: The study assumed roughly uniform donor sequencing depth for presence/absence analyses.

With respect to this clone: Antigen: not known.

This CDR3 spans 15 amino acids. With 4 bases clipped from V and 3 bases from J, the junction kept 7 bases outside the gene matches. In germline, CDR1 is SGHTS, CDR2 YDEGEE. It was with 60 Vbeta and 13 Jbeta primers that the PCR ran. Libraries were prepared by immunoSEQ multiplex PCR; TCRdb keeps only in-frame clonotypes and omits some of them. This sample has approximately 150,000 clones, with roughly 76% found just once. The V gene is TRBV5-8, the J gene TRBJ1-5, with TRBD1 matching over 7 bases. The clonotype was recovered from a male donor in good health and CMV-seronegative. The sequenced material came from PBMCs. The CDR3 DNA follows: TGTGCCAGCAGCCTCCTGACAGGGCACAATCAGCCCCAGCATTTT. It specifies CASSLLTGHNQPQHF.